The source of this T cell receptor (beta chain) is a study of blood T cell repertoires in COVID-19. Turning to the study itself: Acute and convalescent COVID-19 specimens originated in the United States, Italy and Spain. The analysed material was cDNA or gDNA that came from T cells, B-cell-depleted T cells, or PBMCs.

The V and J ends lost 5 bases and 5 bases, in that order; junction bases with no gene match: 7. This CDR3 region has 14 residues. CDR1 MNHNY and CDR2 SVGAGI come from the germline V gene (reference sequence). In the original workflow: Amplification of reference gene primers was used by the study to estimate nucleated cell counts. Data came from immunoSEQ multiplex PCR; TCRdb stores just in-frame clones and leaves some out. The V and J calls and clone size are taken from that table; D and trimming were inferred from the DNA. The table lists more than 80,000 clones, over 60% of them singletons. The V gene is TRBV6-6, the J gene TRBJ2-7; 9 bases are shared with TRBD1. The sequence was obtained from a man older than 75 with COVID-19, enrolled during active disease. What was sequenced was peripheral blood. The DNA of the CDR3 is TGTGCCAGCAGTCCCGACAGGGGGGACCACGAGCAGTACTTC. Translating gives CASSPDRGDHEQYF.